One and the same sample provided the 15 T cell receptor beta chains below, sequenced in a study of blood T cell repertoires in COVID-19. TCRdb's copy holds only in-frame clones and misses some; the assay was immunoSEQ multiplex PCR. The sample has 100,000 to 150,000 clones; approximately 90% are singletons. The sequencing input was peripheral blood. Receptors originate from a man aged 50 to 59 with active or convalescent COVID-19.

The chain is built from TRBV6-2 or TRBV6-3 and TRBJ1-1; TRBD1 is a possible D gene (6 bases). Germline V lookup: CDR1 MNHEY, CDR2 SVGEGT. The V and J ends lost 5 bases and 8 bases respectively, with 9 bases between them. The CDR3 spans 11 residues. The CDR3 DNA follows: TGTGCCAGCAGTAGGGGGGGGGAAGCTTTCTTT. Translating it yields CASSRGGEAFF.

This clone was counted between two and nine times. The chain combines TRBV6-5 with TRBJ1-1, with D unresolved. The V gene's germline CDR1 is MNHEY and CDR2 SVGAGI. V was shortened by 4 bases and J by 2 bases, with 14 bases between the two germline ends. This CDR3 is 15 amino acids long. The CDR3 DNA sequence: TGTGCCAGCAGTTCCACCGGGAAGCTTAACACTGAAGCTTTCTTT. This gives the protein CASSSTGKLNTEAFF.

The V call is TRBV12-5, the J call TRBJ2-2, with TRBD1 matching 9 bases. Germline values: CDR1 LGHNT, CDR2 FRNRAP. CDR3 length: 18 residues. With V trimmed by 0 bases and J by 8 bases, 13 bases remained unmatched. Written as DNA, the CDR3 is TGTGCTAGTGGTTTGGTCACCGGGACAGGGAATTATTCTGGGGAGCTGTTTTTT. Translating it yields CASGLVTGTGNYSGELFF.

To note about this clone: The sample carries other DNA sequences with the same CDR3. V and J are TRBV30 and TRBJ2-3; D is ambiguous. This CDR3 has 11 amino acids. From germline, CDR1 is GTSNPN and CDR2 SVGIG (reference sequence). V gave up 0 bases and J gave up 4 bases, with 2 bases separating them. The CDR3 loop is CAWSVSDTQYF. The CDR3 region has the DNA TGTGCCTGGAGTGTCTCAGATACGCAGTATTTT.

This chain links TRBV30 with TRBJ2-2, with 8 bases identical to TRBD1. The CDR3 runs 14 residues. Germline loops: CDR1 GTSNPN, CDR2 SVGIG (reference sequence). Trimming at V came to 4 bases and at J to 1 base, leaving 2 bases not matched to a gene. In nucleotides, the CDR3 is TGTGCCTGGAAACAGGGGGGGAACACCGGGGAGCTGTTTTTT. Translated: CAWKQGGNTGELFF.

The chain employs TRBV18 and TRBJ1-1; the match to TRBD1 covers 8 bases. The CDR3 contains 15 residues. V lost 2 bases to trimming and J lost 5 bases; unmatched junction nucleotides: 7. The germline V gene encodes CDR1 KGHSH and CDR2 LQKENI. The chain's CDR3 is CASSPSGQGQTEAFF. The CDR3 nucleotides read TGTGCCAGCTCACCATCCGGACAGGGACAGACTGAAGCTTTCTTT.

The gene calls are TRBV11-3 and TRBJ2-1, with TRBD2 matching 7 bases. The CDR3 consists of 12 residues. The ends lost 0 bases at V and 16 bases at J; junction bases unmatched: 6. Germline CDR1 and CDR2: SGHNT and YENEEA. The CDR3 DNA is TGTGCCAGCAGCTTAGATTTCGGACTAGTCTTCTTC. Protein sequence: CASSLDFGLVFF.

The chain has TRBV29-1 and TRBJ2-5; 7 bases align to TRBD2. The V gene end was trimmed by 7 bases and the J gene end by 5 bases; junction bases not matched to a gene: 16. Germline CDR1 reads SQVTM; CDR2 reads ANQGSEA. The CDR3 loop spans 15 amino acids. The CDR3 sequence: CSAKGGTMGGETQYF. For the CDR3, the DNA is TGCAGCGCCAAGGGCGGAACTATGGGGGGGGAGACCCAGTACTTC. The whole variable domain, filled in from reference TRBV29-1 and TRBJ2-5, reads SAVISQKPSRDICQRGTSLTIQCQVDSQVTMMFWYRQQPGQSLTLIATANQGSEATYESGFVIDKFPISRPNLTFSTLTVSNMSPEDSSIYLCSAKGGTMGGETQYFGPGTRLLVL.

The CDR3 is CASSGNRGKGTQYF. The CDR3 DNA is TGTGCCAGCAGTGGTAACAGGGGGAAGGGGACCCAGTACTTC. V and J are TRBV25-1 and TRBJ2-5; 8 nucleotides align to TRBD1. V lost 4 bases, J lost 7 bases, and 8 bases stayed unmatched. CDR3 size: 14 residues. Germline CDR1 and CDR2: MGHDK and SYGVNS.

The rearrangement uses TRBV10-3 and TRBJ2-1, with 7 nucleotides matching TRBD2. The CDR3 consists of 13 residues. Trimming took 10 bases from V and 8 from J; bases not matched to a gene: 11. The germline V gene has CDR1 ENHRY and CDR2 SYGVKD. The CDR3 nucleotides are TGTGCCACTCGGGAGGAAGTTGTGGATGAGCAGTTCTTC. It translates to CATREEVVDEQFF.

V is TRBV27 and J is TRBJ2-3, with D perhaps TRBD2 (6 bases). This CDR3 spans 14 amino acids. V was cut by 2 bases and J by 5 bases, with 11 bases left in between. Germline lookup yields CDR1 MNHEY and CDR2 SMNVEV (reference sequence). The CDR3 region has the DNA TGTGCCAGCAGTTTAACCGGGAGAGGAGATACGCAGTATTTT. Protein sequence: CASSLTGRGDTQYF.

This sequence joins TRBV5-4 and TRBJ2-7; 12 bases align to TRBD2. The length of the CDR3 is 14 residues. Trimming removed 4 bases from V and 7 bases from J; junction bases left unmatched: 6. CDR1 is SGHNT, CDR2 YYREEE, per germline (reference sequence). CDR3 bases: TGTGCCAGCAGCGGGGGACTAGCGGGCTTGGAGCAGTACTTC. Translating it yields CASSGGLAGLEQYF.

This sequence joins TRBV4-3 and TRBJ1-3, with D uncertain. CDR3 size: 16 residues. Trimming pared 1 base from V and 1 base from J, leaving 11 bases between. CDR1 LGHNA and CDR2 YSLEER come from the germline V gene. CDR3 bases: TGCGCCAGCAGCCAAGGATACGCCCAGTCTGGAAACACCATATATTTT. It is translated as CASSQGYAQSGNTIYF.

The V and J genes are TRBV7-8 and TRBJ1-2, with unresolved D. Germline assignment: CDR1 SGHVS and CDR2 FQNEAQ. V was shortened by 6 bases and J by 0 bases, with 8 bases between the two germline ends. CDR3 size: 13 residues. CDR3 sequence reads: CASSPTPNYGYTF. The DNA for the CDR3 is TGTGCCAGCAGTCCTACGCCTAACTATGGCTACACCTTC.

This chain links TRBV5-1 with TRBJ2-7, with TRBD1 matching over 7 bases. V lost 7 bases and J lost 5; bases outside the gene matches: 9. Per the germline V gene, CDR1 is SGHRS and CDR2 is YFSETQ. The CDR3 is 13 residues long. The CDR3 sequence is CASASGGSNEQYF. CDR3 sequence (DNA): TGCGCCAGCGCGTCAGGGGGTTCCAACGAGCAGTACTTC.